The next 19 T cell receptor beta chains were all read from a single sample in a study of T cell repertoires in cytomegalovirus infection. Their target antigens are unknown. A single record per CDR3 protein comes from TCRdb applying MiXCR to the reads. The sample includes more than 90,000 distinct CDR3 sequences, around 10% of them seen just once. Material: PBMCs, sequenced either directly or after in vitro stimulation (not recorded which). The receptors here all came from a human donor in good health (CMV status not recorded). Some clones in this sample may be carry-over from other donors' samples.

This clonotype was recorded many times. J is TRBJ2-6 and V is TRBV10-3; D is undetermined. Trimming removed 0 bases from V and 4 bases from J, with 13 bases in between. The CDR3 covers 17 residues. Germline V gene data show CDR1 as ENHRY and CDR2 as SYGVKD. CDR3 in amino acids: CAISESYAGTGANVLTF. CDR3 bases: TGTGCCATCAGTGAGTCGTATGCAGGTACCGGGGCCAACGTCCTGACTTTC.

This clonotype has more than one count but fewer than ten. The chain uses TRBV7-2 and TRBJ2-7; 10 bases map to TRBD2. CDR1 is SGHTA, CDR2 FQGNSA, per germline. CDR3 length: 16 residues. V gave up 2 bases and J gave up 3 bases; unmatched junction bases: 7. The CDR3 here is CASSLSTSGIHYEQYV. In nucleotides, the CDR3 is TGTGCCAGCAGCTTAAGCACTAGCGGGATTCACTACGAGCAGTACGTC.

The chain combines TRBV7-8 with TRBJ1-2; the match to TRBD1 covers 7 bases. The germline CDR1 and CDR2 sequences are SGHVS and FQNEAQ. The J segment lost 4 bases and the V segment lost 4 bases, leaving 6 bases of the junction unmatched. The CDR3 sequence is 14 residues long. The CDR3 DNA reads as TGTGCCAGCAGCTCGCGGGACAGCACCTATGGCTACACCTTC. This encodes CASSSRDSTYGYTF.

This clonotype came up a few times. The genes are TRBV30 and TRBJ1-4; TRBD1 might be the D (6 bases). V was cut by 4 bases and J by 7 bases, with 19 bases left in between. The CDR3 has 15 amino acids. Germline V lookup: CDR1 GTSNPN, CDR2 SVGIG (reference sequence). The CDR3 spells CAWKTRGDGSEKLFF. CDR3 sequence (DNA): TGTGCCTGGAAGACAAGGGGGGACGGGTCTGAAAAACTGTTTTTT.

This clonotype has at least ten counts. The chain employs TRBV28 and TRBJ1-2, with D possibly TRBD1 on 6 matching bases. Germline CDR1 MDHEN, CDR2 SYDVKM. The CDR3 loop spans 16 amino acids. V lost 2 bases and J 5 bases, leaving 18 bases between the germline ends. The CDR3 is CASSLGGGGSGYGYTF. CDR3 nucleotides: TGTGCCAGCAGTTTAGGGGGCGGCGGCTCAGGGTATGGCTACACCTTC.

CDR3 in amino acids: CASSLEGRADTQYF. In nucleotides, the CDR3 is TGTGCCAGCAGCTTAGAGGGAAGAGCAGATACGCAGTATTTT. The V and J genes are TRBV11-3 and TRBJ2-3; D is unresolved. With 0 bases removed from V and 4 bases from J, the gap between germline ends came to 8 bases. Germline CDR1 SGHNT, CDR2 YENEEA. The CDR3 totals 14 residues.

This sequence joins TRBV12-3 or TRBV12-4 and TRBJ1-1, with D possibly being TRBD1 (5 bases). CDR3 length: 13 residues. V lost 5 bases, J lost 6 bases, and 13 bases lay in between. The CDR3 nucleotides read TGTGCCAGCAGTGCGCAGGGTGGGGCTGAAGCTTTCTTT. This codes for CASSAQGGAEAFF.

This clonotype was seen many times. The chain combines TRBV15 with TRBJ2-3; D unclear. The V gene lost 0 bases and the J gene lost 4 bases, with 8 bases spanning the gap. The CDR3 spans 14 residues. Germline values: CDR1 LNHNV, CDR2 YYDKDF (reference sequence). The CDR3 nucleotides are TGTGCCACCAGCAGAGACCACCTACCAGATACGCAGTATTTT. It yields the protein CATSRDHLPDTQYF.

This clonotype has a count of ten or more. The gene calls are TRBV6-2 or TRBV6-3 and TRBJ1-2; 7 bases fit TRBD1. In germline, CDR1 is MNHEY, CDR2 SVGEGT. CDR3 size: 12 residues. After removal of 5 bases from V and 6 bases from J, the junction contained 3 bases not matched to a gene. The CDR3 here is CASSPGTDGYTF. CDR3 sequence (DNA): TGTGCCAGCAGTCCCGGGACAGATGGCTACACCTTC.

This clonotype was counted ten times or more. The rearrangement uses TRBV12-3 or TRBV12-4 and TRBJ1-2; D is unclear. The V end lost 6 bases, the J end lost 2 bases, and 10 bases lay between the germline ends. The CDR3 has 13 residues. CDR3 amino acids: CASSPDANYGYTF. The CDR3 DNA reads as TGTGCCAGCAGCCCGGACGCCAACTATGGCTACACCTTC.

This clonotype was observed at least ten times. The genes are TRBV7-9 and TRBJ2-7; TRBD2 agrees at 7 bases. The germline gives CDR1 SEHNR, CDR2 FQNEAQ (reference sequence). The CDR3 is made up of 14 amino acids. V lost 5 bases and J lost 2; bases outside the gene matches: 6. CDR3 coding DNA: TGTGCCAGCAGCCTTCTAGCGGTACCCTACGAGCAGTACTTC. Translating gives CASSLLAVPYEQYF.

This clonotype appeared a few times. The rearrangement joins TRBV12-3 or TRBV12-4 to TRBJ1-5; D not resolved. V lost 0 bases, J lost 5 bases, and 8 bases lay in between. The CDR3 is 14 residues long. The CDR3 coding sequence is TGTGCCAGCAGTTTAGCCCCCCGGGATCAGCCCCAGCATTTT. Translation: CASSLAPRDQPQHF.

This clonotype came up many times. This rearrangement joins TRBV10-3 to TRBJ2-7, with 7 bases aligning to TRBD1. The J segment lost 0 bases and the V segment lost 5 bases, leaving 1 base of the junction unmatched. The CDR3 has 13 residues. Germline V gene sequence: CDR1 ENHRY, CDR2 SYGVKD. CDR3 bases: TGTGCCATCAGTTGGGACAGCTCCTACGAGCAGTACGTC. As protein: CAISWDSSYEQYV.

In this sample, this clonotype turned up many times. J is TRBJ2-5 and V is TRBV7-2, with a weak D call TRBD1 (6 bases). Germline values: CDR1 SGHTA, CDR2 FQGNSA. This CDR3 has 14 amino acids. Between the trimmed V and J ends, which lost 7 bases and 2 bases, there was a span of 14 bases. The CDR3: CASKPGTLQETQYF. In nucleotides, the CDR3 is TGTGCCAGCAAACCCGGGACACTTCAAGAGACCCAGTACTTC.

This clonotype was seen ten or more times. The genes are TRBV13 and TRBJ1-1; D gene ambiguous. The V and J ends lost 10 bases and 4 bases respectively, with 16 bases between them. Germline loops: CDR1 PRHDT, CDR2 FYEKMQ (reference sequence). This CDR3 region has 13 residues. In DNA form, the CDR3 reads TGTGCCACCGATTGGAAGGGAAGCACTGAAGCTTTCTTT. It encodes CATDWKGSTEAFF.

This chain connects TRBV10-3 to TRBJ2-7; D gene unclear. CDR3 size: 14 residues. Germline V gives CDR1 ENHRY, CDR2 SYGVKD. The CDR3 nucleotides read TGTGCCATCAGTGAGTCTTCAATTGCCTACGGGCAGTACGTC. The encoded protein is CAISESSIAYGQYV.

About this clonotype itself: A much more abundant neighbour one base away suggests this may be a read error. The chain uses TRBV7-2 and TRBJ2-7; 9 positions agree with TRBD2. This CDR3 region has 17 residues. CDR1 is SGHTA and CDR2 is FQGNSA in the germline V gene. CDR3 region: CASSFFGGGRALYVQYF. Written as DNA, the CDR3 is TGTGCCAGCAGCTTTTTTGGGGGCGGGAGGGCCCTCTACGTGCAGTACTTC.

This clonotype was recorded many times. The V and J genes are TRBV12-3 or TRBV12-4 and TRBJ2-5; 9 bases are shared with TRBD2. The CDR3 contains 15 residues. Losses at the gene ends were 4 bases for V and 3 bases for J; bases not matched to a gene: 6. This CDR3 reads CASSSSSGIEETQYF. In DNA, the CDR3 is TGTGCCAGCAGTTCCTCTAGCGGGATAGAAGAGACCCAGTACTTC.

This clonotype was seen many times. The J gene is TRBJ1-1, the V gene TRBV12-3 or TRBV12-4, with 7 bases identical to TRBD1. V was clipped by 5 bases and J by 1 base; unmatched bases: 1. There are 13 residues in the CDR3. The CDR3 nucleotides are TGTGCCAGCAGTCGGACAGGGAACACTGAAGCTTTCTTT. Its protein product is CASSRTGNTEAFF.